One and the same sample provided the 3 T cell receptor beta chains below, sequenced in a study of blood T cell repertoires in COVID-19. Generated by immunoSEQ multiplex PCR, the TCRdb table keeps only in-frame clones and is missing some. This sample has 75,000 or so clones, with approximately 82% found just once. Source material: peripheral blood. The receptor source for this set is an elderly woman with acute or convalescent COVID-19.

In its sample, this clone was seen a few times. The V call is TRBV7-8, the J call TRBJ2-7, with 8 bases fitting TRBD1. V trimming: 4 bases; J trimming: 0 bases; junction bases outside the gene matches: 2. CDR1 is SGHVS, CDR2 FQNEAQ, per germline. The CDR3 has 14 residues. CDR3 loop: CASSSGTGSYEQYF. CDR3 sequence (DNA): TGTGCCAGCAGCTCAGGGACAGGCTCCTACGAGCAGTACTTC. Full variable domain (rest looked up from reference TRBV7-8 and TRBJ2-7): GAGVSQSPRYKVAKRGQDVALRCDPISGHVSLFWYQQALGQGPEFLTYFQNEAQLDKSGLPSDRFFAERPEGSVSTLKIQRTQQEDSAVYLCASSSGTGSYEQYFGPGTRLTVT.

This clone was observed a single time. In DNA form, the CDR3 reads TGTGCCAGCAGGGACCACGGACAGGGGGGCTACGAGCAGTACTTC. As protein: CASRDHGQGGYEQYF. This sequence joins TRBV6-5 and TRBJ2-7; TRBD1 aligns across 10 bases. After removal of 6 bases from V and 3 bases from J, the junction contained 8 bases not matched to a gene. There are 15 residues in the CDR3. Germline V CDR1 and CDR2: MNHEY, SVGAGI.

In this sample, this clone turned up once. The V call is TRBV2, the J call TRBJ2-2, with 11 nucleotides matching TRBD1. V was pared by 6 bases and J by 3 bases, with 3 bases of the junction left unmatched. The CDR3 runs 15 residues. The germline gives CDR1 SNHLY, CDR2 FYNNEI. CDR3 nucleotides: TGTGCCAGCAGGGACAGGGGGCTCGACACCGGGGAGCTGTTTTTT. Protein: CASRDRGLDTGELFF.